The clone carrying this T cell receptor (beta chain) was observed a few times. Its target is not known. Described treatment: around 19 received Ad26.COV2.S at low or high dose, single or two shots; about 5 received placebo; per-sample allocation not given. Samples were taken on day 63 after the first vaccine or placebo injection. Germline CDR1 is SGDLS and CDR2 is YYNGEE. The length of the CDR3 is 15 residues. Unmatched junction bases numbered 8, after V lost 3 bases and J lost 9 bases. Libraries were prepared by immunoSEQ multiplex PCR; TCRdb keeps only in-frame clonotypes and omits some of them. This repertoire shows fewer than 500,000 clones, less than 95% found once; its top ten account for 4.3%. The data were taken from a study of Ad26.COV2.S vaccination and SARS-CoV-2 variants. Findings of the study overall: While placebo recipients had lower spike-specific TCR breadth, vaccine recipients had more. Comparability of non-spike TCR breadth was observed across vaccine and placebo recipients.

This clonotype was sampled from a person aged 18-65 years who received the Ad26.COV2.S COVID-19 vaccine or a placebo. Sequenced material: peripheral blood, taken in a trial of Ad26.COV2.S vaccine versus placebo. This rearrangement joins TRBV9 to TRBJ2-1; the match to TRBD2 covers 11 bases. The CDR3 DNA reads TGTGCCAGCAGCGAGGGGACTAGCGGATGGAGTGAGCAGTTCTTC. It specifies CASSEGTSGWSEQFF.